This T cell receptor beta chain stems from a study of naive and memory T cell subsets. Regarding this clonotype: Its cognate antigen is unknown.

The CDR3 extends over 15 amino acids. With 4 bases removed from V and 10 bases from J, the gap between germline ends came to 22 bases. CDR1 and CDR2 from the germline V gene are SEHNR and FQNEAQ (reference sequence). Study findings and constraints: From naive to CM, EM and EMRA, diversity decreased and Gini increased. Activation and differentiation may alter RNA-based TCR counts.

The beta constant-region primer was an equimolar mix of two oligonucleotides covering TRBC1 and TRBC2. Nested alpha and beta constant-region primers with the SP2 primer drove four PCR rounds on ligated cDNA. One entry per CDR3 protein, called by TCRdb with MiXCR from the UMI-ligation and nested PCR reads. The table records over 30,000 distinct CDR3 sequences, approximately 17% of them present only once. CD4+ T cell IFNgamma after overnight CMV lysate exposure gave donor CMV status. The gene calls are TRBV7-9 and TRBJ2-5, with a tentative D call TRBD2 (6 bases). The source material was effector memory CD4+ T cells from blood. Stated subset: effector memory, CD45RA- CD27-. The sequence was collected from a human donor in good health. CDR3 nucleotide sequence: TGTGCCAGCAGCTCCGGGGTCGGGAGCCGGAGGGACCAGTACTTC. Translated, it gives CASSSGVGSRRDQYF.